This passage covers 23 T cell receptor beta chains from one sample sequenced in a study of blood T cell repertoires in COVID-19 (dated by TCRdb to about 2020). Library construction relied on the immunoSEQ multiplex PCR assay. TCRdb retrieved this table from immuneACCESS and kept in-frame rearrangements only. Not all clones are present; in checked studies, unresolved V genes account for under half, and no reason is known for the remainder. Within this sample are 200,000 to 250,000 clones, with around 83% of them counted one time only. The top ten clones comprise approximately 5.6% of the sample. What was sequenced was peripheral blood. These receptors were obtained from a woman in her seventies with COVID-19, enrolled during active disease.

The CDR3 loop reads CASSFVSTGANVLTF. CDR3 nucleotides: TGTGCCAGCAGCTTCGTGAGCACTGGGGCCAACGTCCTGACTTTC. The chain has TRBV5-8 and TRBJ2-6; D is unresolved. CDR3 length: 15 amino acids. With 2 bases removed from V and 2 bases from J, the gap between germline ends came to 8 bases. The germline gives CDR1 SGHTS, CDR2 YDEGEE.

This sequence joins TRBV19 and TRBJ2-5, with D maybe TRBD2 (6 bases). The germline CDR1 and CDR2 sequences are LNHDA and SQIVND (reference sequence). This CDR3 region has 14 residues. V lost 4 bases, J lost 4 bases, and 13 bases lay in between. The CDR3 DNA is TGTGCCAGTAGTACCGTTGGGGGGTTAGAGACCCAGTACTTC. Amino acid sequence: CASSTVGGLETQYF.

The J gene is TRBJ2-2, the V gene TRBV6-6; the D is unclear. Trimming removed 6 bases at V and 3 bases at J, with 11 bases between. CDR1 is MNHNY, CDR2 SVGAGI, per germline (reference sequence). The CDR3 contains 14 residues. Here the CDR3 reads CASSRDGDTGELFF. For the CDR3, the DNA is TGTGCCAGCAGCCGTGACGGAGACACCGGGGAGCTGTTTTTT.

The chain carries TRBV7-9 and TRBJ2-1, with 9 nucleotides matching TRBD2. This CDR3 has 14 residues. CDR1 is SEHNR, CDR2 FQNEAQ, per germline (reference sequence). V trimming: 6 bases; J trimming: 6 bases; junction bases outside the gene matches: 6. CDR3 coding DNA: TGTGCCAGCAGAACTAGCGGGTGGGGCAATGAGCAGTTCTTC. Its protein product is CASRTSGWGNEQFF. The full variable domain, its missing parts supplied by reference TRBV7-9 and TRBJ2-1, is DTGVSQNPRHKITKRGQNVTFRCDPISEHNRLYWYRQTLGQGPEFLTYFQNEAQLEKSRLLSDRFSAERPKGSFSTLEIQRTEQGDSAMYLCASRTSGWGNEQFFGPGTRLTVL.

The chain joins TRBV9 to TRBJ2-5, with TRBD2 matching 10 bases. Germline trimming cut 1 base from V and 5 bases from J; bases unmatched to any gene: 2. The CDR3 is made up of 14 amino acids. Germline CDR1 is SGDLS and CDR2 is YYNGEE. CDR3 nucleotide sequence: TGTGCCAGCAGCGTAATAGCGGGAGGCGAGACCCAGTACTTC. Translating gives CASSVIAGGETQYF.

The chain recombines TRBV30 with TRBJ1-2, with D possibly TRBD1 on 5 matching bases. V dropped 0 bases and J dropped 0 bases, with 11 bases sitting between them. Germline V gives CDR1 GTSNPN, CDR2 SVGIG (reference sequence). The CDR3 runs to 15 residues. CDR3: CAWSVSGTSNYGYTF. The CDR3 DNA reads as TGTGCCTGGAGTGTTTCCGGGACTTCTAACTATGGCTACACCTTC. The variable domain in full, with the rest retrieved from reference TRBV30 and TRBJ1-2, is SQTIHQWPATLVQPVGSPLSLECTVEGTSNPNLYWYRQAAGRGLQLLFYSVGIGQISSEVPQNLSASRPQDRQFILSSKKLLLSDSGFYLCAWSVSGTSNYGYTFGSGTRLTVV.

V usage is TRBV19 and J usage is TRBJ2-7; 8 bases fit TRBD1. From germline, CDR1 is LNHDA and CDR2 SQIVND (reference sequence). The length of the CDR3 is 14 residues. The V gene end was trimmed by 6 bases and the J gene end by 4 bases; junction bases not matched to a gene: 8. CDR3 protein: CASSSGTGRYEQYF. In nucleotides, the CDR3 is TGTGCCAGTAGCTCCGGGACAGGACGTTACGAGCAGTACTTC.

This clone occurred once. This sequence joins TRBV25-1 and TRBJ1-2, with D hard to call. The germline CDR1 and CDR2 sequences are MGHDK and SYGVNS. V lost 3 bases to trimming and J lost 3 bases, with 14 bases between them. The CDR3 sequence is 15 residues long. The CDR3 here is CASSELGVGDYGYTF. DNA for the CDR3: TGTGCCAGCAGTGAGCTCGGGGTGGGTGACTATGGCTACACCTTC.

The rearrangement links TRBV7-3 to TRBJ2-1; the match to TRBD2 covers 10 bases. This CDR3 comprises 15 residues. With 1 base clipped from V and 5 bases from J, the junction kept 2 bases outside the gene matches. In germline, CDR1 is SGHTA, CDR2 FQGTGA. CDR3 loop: CASSLRGLANNEQFF. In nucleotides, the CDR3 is TGTGCCAGCAGCTTAAGGGGACTAGCGAACAATGAGCAGTTCTTC.

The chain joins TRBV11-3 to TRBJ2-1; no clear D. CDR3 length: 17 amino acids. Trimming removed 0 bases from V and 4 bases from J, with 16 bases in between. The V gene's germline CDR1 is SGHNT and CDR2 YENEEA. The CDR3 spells CASSLDSLSGTYNEQFF. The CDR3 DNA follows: TGTGCCAGCAGCTTAGATTCATTATCGGGTACTTACAATGAGCAGTTCTTC.

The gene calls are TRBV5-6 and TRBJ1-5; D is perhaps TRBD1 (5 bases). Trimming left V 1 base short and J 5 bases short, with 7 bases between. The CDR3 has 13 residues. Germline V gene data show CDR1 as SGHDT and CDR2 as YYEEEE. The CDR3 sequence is CASSLWGDQPQHF. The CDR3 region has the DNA TGTGCCAGCAGCTTGTGGGGGGATCAGCCCCAGCATTTT. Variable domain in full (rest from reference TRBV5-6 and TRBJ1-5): DAGVTQSPTHLIKTRGQQVTLRCSPKSGHDTVSWYQQALGQGPQFIFQYYEEEERQRGNFPDRFSGHQFPNYSSELNVNALLLGDSALYLCASSLWGDQPQHFGDGTRLSIL.

CDR3 loop: CASSFRGWGTEAFF. The CDR3 bases are TGTGCCAGCAGTTTCCGGGGGTGGGGTACTGAAGCTTTCTTT. The V and J genes are TRBV6-2 or TRBV6-3 and TRBJ1-1; the D gene is possibly TRBD1 (5 bases). This CDR3 spans 14 amino acids. Germline lookup yields CDR1 MNHEY and CDR2 SVGEGT. V gave up 4 bases and J gave up 5 bases, with 14 bases separating them.

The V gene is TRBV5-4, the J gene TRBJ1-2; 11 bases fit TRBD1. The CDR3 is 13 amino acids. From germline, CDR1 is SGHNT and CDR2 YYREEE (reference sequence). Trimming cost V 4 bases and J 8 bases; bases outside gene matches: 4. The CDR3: CASSGQGASGYTF. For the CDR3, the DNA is TGTGCCAGCAGCGGACAGGGGGCTTCCGGCTACACCTTC.

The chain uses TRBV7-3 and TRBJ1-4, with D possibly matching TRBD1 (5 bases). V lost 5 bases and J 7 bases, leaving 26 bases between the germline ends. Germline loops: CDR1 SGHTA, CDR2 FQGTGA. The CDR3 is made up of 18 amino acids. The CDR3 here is CASSVKRGMRDSFEKLFF. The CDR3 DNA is TGTGCCAGCAGCGTAAAACGGGGGATGCGGGACTCCTTTGAAAAACTGTTTTTT.

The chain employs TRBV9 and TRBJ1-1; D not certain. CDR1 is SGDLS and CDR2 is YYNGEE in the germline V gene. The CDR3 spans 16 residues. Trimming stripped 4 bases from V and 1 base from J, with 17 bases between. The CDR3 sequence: CASSPRPPSRNTEAFF. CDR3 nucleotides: TGTGCCAGCAGCCCGAGGCCCCCGAGCAGGAACACTGAAGCTTTCTTT.

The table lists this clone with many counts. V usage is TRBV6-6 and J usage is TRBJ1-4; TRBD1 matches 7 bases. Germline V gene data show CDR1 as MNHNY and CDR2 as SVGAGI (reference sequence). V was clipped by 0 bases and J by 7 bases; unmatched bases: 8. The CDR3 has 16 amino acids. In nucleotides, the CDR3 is TGTGCCAGCAGTTACTCCTTTGACAGGGTTAGTGAAAAACTGTTTTTT. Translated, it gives CASSYSFDRVSEKLFF.

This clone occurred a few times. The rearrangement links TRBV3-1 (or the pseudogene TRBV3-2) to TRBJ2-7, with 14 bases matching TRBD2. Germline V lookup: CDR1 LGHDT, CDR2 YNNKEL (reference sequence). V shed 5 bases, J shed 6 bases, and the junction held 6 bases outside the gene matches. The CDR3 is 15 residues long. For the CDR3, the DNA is TGTGCCAGCAGCAAGGGACTAGCGGGAGTTGGCGAGCAGTACTTC. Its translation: CASSKGLAGVGEQYF.

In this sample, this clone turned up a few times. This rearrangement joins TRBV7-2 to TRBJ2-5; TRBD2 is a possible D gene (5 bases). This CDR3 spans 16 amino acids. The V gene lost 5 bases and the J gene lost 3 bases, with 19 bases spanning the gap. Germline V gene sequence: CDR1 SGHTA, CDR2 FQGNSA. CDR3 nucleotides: TGTGCCAGCAGCCTACTTGGCGGAGGCGTAAAAGAGACCCAGTACTTC. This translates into CASSLLGGGVKETQYF.

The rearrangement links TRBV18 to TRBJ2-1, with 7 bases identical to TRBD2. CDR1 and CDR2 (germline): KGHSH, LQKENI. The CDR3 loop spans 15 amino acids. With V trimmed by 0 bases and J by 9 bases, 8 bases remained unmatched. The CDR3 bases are TGTGCCAGCTCACCACCGGCGGGAGAGCTTACTGAGCAGTTCTTC. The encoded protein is CASSPPAGELTEQFF.

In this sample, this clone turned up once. The CDR3 sequence: CASSQLQGFPMALHF. CDR3 sequence (DNA): TGCGCCAGCAGCCAATTACAGGGGTTTCCGATGGCCCTCCACTTT. The J gene is TRBJ1-6, the V gene TRBV4-1; 7 nucleotides agree with TRBD1. Germline loops: CDR1 MGHRA, CDR2 YSYEKL. V was clipped by 2 bases and J by 14 bases; unmatched bases: 12. There are 15 residues in the CDR3.

The CDR3 DNA follows: TGTGCCAGCAGCGTCCGGTCCGCCAACACCATATATTTT. Protein product: CASSVRSANTIYF. The chain joins TRBV9 to TRBJ1-3; D unresolved. Germline V gene lookup returns CDR1 SGDLS and CDR2 YYNGEE. V was trimmed by 2 bases and J by 7 bases, leaving 10 bases between them. The CDR3 runs to 13 residues.

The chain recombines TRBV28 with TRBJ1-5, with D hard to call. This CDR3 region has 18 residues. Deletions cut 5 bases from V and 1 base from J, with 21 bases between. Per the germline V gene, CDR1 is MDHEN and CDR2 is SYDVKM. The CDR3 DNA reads TGTGCCAGCAGTCCCCCGGAGGACGGGGTAGTAAGCAATCAGCCCCAGCATTTT. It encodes CASSPPEDGVVSNQPQHF.

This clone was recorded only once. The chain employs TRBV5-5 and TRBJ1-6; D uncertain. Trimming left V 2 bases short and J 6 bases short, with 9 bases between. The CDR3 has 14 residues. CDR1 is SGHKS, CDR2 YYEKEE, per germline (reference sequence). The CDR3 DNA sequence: TGTGCCAGCAGCTTCACAGATATTAATTCACCCCTCCACTTT. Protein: CASSFTDINSPLHF.